This T cell receptor beta chain was documented in a study of shared T cell receptors in the human thymus. This clone was seen a single time. The method was immunoSEQ multiplex PCR; TCRdb's version includes in-frame clones alone and lacks a portion of them. The sample lists about 380,000 clones; roughly 94% were seen once. The CDR3 sequence is 15 residues long. The V end was cut by 0 bases, the J end by 5 bases, with 14 bases between. Germline-derived CDR1 and CDR2 are SGHDT and YYEEEE. Sequenced sample: thymocytes. The chain carries TRBV5-6 and TRBJ2-5, with no clear D. This TCR derives from a human donor. The CDR3 DNA sequence: TGTGCCAGCAGCTTGGCCGGGCCGTGGGCGGAGACCCAGTACTTC. As protein: CASSLAGPWAETQYF. Combining the CDR3 with reference TRBV5-6 and TRBJ2-5 gives the whole variable domain DAGVTQSPTHLIKTRGQQVTLRCSPKSGHDTVSWYQQALGQGPQFIFQYYEEEERQRGNFPDRFSGHQFPNYSSELNVNALLLGDSALYLCASSLAGPWAETQYFGPGTRLLVL.